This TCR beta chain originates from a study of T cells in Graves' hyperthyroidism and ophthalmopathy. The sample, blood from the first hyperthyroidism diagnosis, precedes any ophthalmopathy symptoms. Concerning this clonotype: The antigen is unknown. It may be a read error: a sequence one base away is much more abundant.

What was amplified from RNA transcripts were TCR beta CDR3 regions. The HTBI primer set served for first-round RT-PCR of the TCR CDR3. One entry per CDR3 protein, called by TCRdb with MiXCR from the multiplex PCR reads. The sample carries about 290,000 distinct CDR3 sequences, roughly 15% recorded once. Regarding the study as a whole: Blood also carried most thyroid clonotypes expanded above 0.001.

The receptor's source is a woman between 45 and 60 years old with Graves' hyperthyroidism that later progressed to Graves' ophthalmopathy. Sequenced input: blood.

CDR3 in amino acids: CASSLGAVVTYSEQFF. The CDR3 region has the DNA TGCGCCAGCAGCTTAGGAGCGGTTGTAACCTACAGTGAGCAGTTCTTC. J is TRBJ2-1 and V is TRBV5-1; tentative D call: TRBD2 (5 bases). This CDR3 comprises 16 residues. CDR1 and CDR2 from the germline V gene are SGHRS and YFSETQ.